This TCR beta chain was profiled in a study of cytomegalovirus exposure and HLA in healthy donors. Study at large: An early data release held 80 million or so unique TCRs from HLA-typed donors.

The primer mix had 60 Vbeta and 13 Jbeta primers. The assay was immunoSEQ multiplex PCR, and TCRdb's table has in-frame clones only and misses some. The sample lists roughly 150,000 clones; 75% to 90% were seen once. The V gene lost 5 bases and the J gene lost 3 bases, with 11 bases spanning the gap. CDR1 is SEHNR, CDR2 FQNEAQ, per germline (reference sequence). The CDR3 is made up of 15 amino acids. Study-level results: An Asian-associated ancestry cluster reportedly showed fewer N-insertions than the approximately 650-donor mean in a later analysis. In presence/absence analyses, roughly uniform sequencing depth across donors was assumed. Based on reports, TCR beta sequences accurately predicted HLA-A and HLA-B alleles for most subjects.

In this sample, this clone turned up once. Its antigen remains unknown. The identical CDR3 is also encoded by other nucleotide sequences in the sample. The sequence came from a woman aged 18-35 years in good health and CMV-seronegative. Material: PBMCs. V gene TRBV7-9 combines with J gene TRBJ1-6; tentative D call: TRBD1 (6 bases). CDR3 loop: CASSPGQYYNSPLHF. CDR3 nucleotides: TGTGCCAGCAGCCCTGGACAGTACTATAATTCACCCCTCCACTTT.